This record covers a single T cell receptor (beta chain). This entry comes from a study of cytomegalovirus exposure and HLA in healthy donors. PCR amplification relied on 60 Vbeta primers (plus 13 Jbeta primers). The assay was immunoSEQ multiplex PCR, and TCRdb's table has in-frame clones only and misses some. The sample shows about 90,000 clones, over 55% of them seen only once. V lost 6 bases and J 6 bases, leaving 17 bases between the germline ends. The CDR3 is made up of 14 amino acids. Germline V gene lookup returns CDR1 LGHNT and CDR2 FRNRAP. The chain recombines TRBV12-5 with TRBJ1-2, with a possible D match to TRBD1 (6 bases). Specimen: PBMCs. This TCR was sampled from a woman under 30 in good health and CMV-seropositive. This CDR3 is CASGPKDSRDGYTF. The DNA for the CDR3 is TGTGCTAGTGGCCCTAAGGACAGCCGGGATGGCTACACCTTC. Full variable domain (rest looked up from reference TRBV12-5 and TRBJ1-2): DARVTQTPRHKVTEMGQEVTMRCQPILGHNTVFWYRQTMMQGLELLAYFRNRAPLDDSGMPKDRFSAEMPDATLATLKIQPSEPRDSAVYFCASGPKDSRDGYTFGSGTRLTVV.